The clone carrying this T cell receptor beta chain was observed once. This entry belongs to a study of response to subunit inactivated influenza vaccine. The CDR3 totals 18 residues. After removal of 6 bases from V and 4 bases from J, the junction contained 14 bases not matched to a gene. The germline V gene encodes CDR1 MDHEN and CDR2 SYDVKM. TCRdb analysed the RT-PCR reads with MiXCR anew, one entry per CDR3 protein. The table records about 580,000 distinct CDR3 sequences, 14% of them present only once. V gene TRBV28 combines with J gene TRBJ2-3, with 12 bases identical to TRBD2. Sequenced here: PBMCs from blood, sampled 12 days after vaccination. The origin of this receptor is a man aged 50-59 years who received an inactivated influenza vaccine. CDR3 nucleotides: TGTGCCAGCAGCTTTCTAGCGGGAGGGCCTGGGCGCCCAGATACGCAGTATTTT. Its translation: CASSFLAGGPGRPDTQYF.